Listed below are T cell receptor beta chains from one sample, sequenced in a study of cytomegalovirus exposure and HLA in healthy donors. Using immunoSEQ multiplex PCR, the repertoire was profiled, and TCRdb retains in-frame clones only, with some absent. Among about 140,000 clones, over 70% were seen once, and the ten largest hold 4.5% to 6.5%. Sequenced input: PBMCs. The receptor source for this set is a male donor in good health and CMV-seronegative. CDR3s include the opening cysteine and the closing phenylalanine or tryptophan. The D gene is left open where the match is weak. Expanded clones are given a class, and other clones once, few, many or no size at all.

d_gene: .
abundance: .
j_gene: TRBJ1-5
v_gene: TRBV6-5
CDR3nt: TGTGCCAGCCAACCGGCGGGGGGTCAGCCCCAGCATTTT
CDR3aa: CASQPAGGQPQHF

d_gene: .
abundance: .
j_gene: TRBJ2-7
v_gene: TRBV28
CDR3nt: TGTGCCAGCAGTACACCAGGGGAAACCTACGAGCAGTACTTC
CDR3aa: CASSTPGETYEQYF

d_gene: .
abundance: .
j_gene: TRBJ1-2
v_gene: TRBV5-1
CDR3nt: TGCGCCAGCAGCTTGGACAGGGATGGCTACACCTTC
CDR3aa: CASSLDRDGYTF

d_gene: TRBD1
abundance: .
j_gene: TRBJ2-5
v_gene: TRBV7-6
CDR3nt: TGTGCCAGCAGCGCGACAGGGGTGCAAGAGACCCAGTACTTC
CDR3aa: CASSATGVQETQYF

d_gene: .
abundance: .
j_gene: TRBJ2-7
v_gene: TRBV6-7
CDR3nt: TGTGCCAGCAGTTATGGGGCGCAGGGTACCGAGCAGTACTTC
CDR3aa: CASSYGAQGTEQYF

d_gene: .
abundance: .
j_gene: TRBJ2-6
v_gene: TRBV5-1
CDR3nt: TGCGCCAGCAGCCGGACAGTGTTCTCTGGGGCCAACGTCCTGACTTTC
CDR3aa: CASSRTVFSGANVLTF

d_gene: TRBD2
abundance: .
j_gene: TRBJ2-7
v_gene: TRBV6-1
CDR3nt: TGTGCCGGCGGGGGTCCCTACGAGCAGTACTTC
CDR3aa: CAGGGPYEQYF

d_gene: .
abundance: .
j_gene: TRBJ1-2
v_gene: TRBV5-1
CDR3nt: TGCGCCAGCAGCTTACAGGGAATTTCGGGTGGCTACACCTTC
CDR3aa: CASSLQGISGGYTF

d_gene: TRBD2
abundance: .
j_gene: TRBJ2-1
v_gene: TRBV7-2
CDR3nt: TGTGCCAGCAGCCGAGATAGGGTAGCGGGGGATAATGAGCAGTTCTTC
CDR3aa: CASSRDRVAGDNEQFF

d_gene: .
abundance: .
j_gene: TRBJ1-1
v_gene: TRBV15
CDR3nt: TGTGCCACCAGCAGAGATAGCGGGGGGTACACTGAAGCTTTCTTT
CDR3aa: CATSRDSGGYTEAFF

d_gene: .
abundance: .
j_gene: TRBJ1-2
v_gene: TRBV10-1
CDR3nt: TGCGCCAGCAGTGGAGACAGGTCAGGCTATGGCTACACCTTC
CDR3aa: CASSGDRSGYGYTF

d_gene: TRBD1
abundance: .
j_gene: TRBJ1-5
v_gene: TRBV4-3
CDR3nt: TGCGCCAGCAGCCCACGGACAGGGCGACAGCCCCAGCATTTT
CDR3aa: CASSPRTGRQPQHF

d_gene: .
abundance: .
j_gene: TRBJ2-7
v_gene: TRBV7-9
CDR3nt: TGTGCCAGCAGATCTGGCCGCGAGCAGTACTTC
CDR3aa: CASRSGREQYF

d_gene: .
abundance: .
j_gene: TRBJ1-1
v_gene: TRBV5-4
CDR3nt: TGTGCCAGCAACCCCCCGGGACTTGAGGGCACTGAAGCTTTCTTT
CDR3aa: CASNPPGLEGTEAFF

d_gene: .
abundance: .
j_gene: TRBJ2-1
v_gene: TRBV6-5
CDR3nt: TGTGCCAGCAGCCCTCGGTTTAGCTCCTACAATGAGCAGTTCTTC
CDR3aa: CASSPRFSSYNEQFF

d_gene: .
abundance: .
j_gene: TRBJ1-1
v_gene: TRBV18
CDR3nt: TGTGCCAGCTCACCACGGACAGATAACACTGAAGCTTTCTTT
CDR3aa: CASSPRTDNTEAFF

d_gene: TRBD2
abundance: few
j_gene: TRBJ2-5
v_gene: TRBV28
CDR3nt: TGTGCCAGCACGAAGCGGGGCAAAGAGACCCAGTACTTC
CDR3aa: CASTKRGKETQYF

d_gene: .
abundance: .
j_gene: TRBJ2-7
v_gene: TRBV5-1
CDR3nt: TGCGCCAGCAGCACCCTAGGTAACTACGAGCAGTACTTC
CDR3aa: CASSTLGNYEQYF

d_gene: .
abundance: .
j_gene: TRBJ1-2
v_gene: TRBV7-9
CDR3nt: TGTGCCAGCAGCTTAGTGGGGCAAGGTGGCTACACCTTC
CDR3aa: CASSLVGQGGYTF

d_gene: TRBD1
abundance: .
j_gene: TRBJ2-1
v_gene: TRBV28
CDR3nt: TGTGCCACCAGACAGGGGGCACGAAATGAGCAGTTCTTC
CDR3aa: CATRQGARNEQFF

d_gene: TRBD1
abundance: .
j_gene: TRBJ2-7
v_gene: TRBV6-5
CDR3nt: TGTGCCAGCAGGGAGGACAGGGTCCCGTACGAGCAGTACTTC
CDR3aa: CASREDRVPYEQYF

d_gene: .
abundance: .
j_gene: TRBJ1-6
v_gene: TRBV27
CDR3nt: TGTGCCAGCAGCCTCGGGGTGAATTCACCCCTCCACTTT
CDR3aa: CASSLGVNSPLHF

d_gene: TRBD1
abundance: .
j_gene: TRBJ1-1
v_gene: TRBV10-2
CDR3nt: TGCGCCAGCAGACGGACAGGGTCGAACACTGAAGCTTTCTTT
CDR3aa: CASRRTGSNTEAFF

d_gene: .
abundance: .
j_gene: TRBJ1-4
v_gene: TRBV2
CDR3nt: TGTGCCAGCAGCAAGGACAGCGCTAATGAAAAACTGTTTTTT
CDR3aa: CASSKDSANEKLFF

d_gene: .
abundance: .
j_gene: TRBJ1-1
v_gene: TRBV19
CDR3nt: TGTGCCAGTAGTACGATCACTTCGCTCACTGAAGCTTTCTTT
CDR3aa: CASSTITSLTEAFF

d_gene: TRBD1
abundance: .
j_gene: TRBJ1-1
v_gene: TRBV6-6
CDR3nt: TGTGCCAGCAGTTGGACAGGGGTTGTGAACACTGAAGCTTTCTTT
CDR3aa: CASSWTGVVNTEAFF

d_gene: TRBD1
abundance: .
j_gene: TRBJ1-2
v_gene: TRBV11-2
CDR3nt: TGTGCCAGCAGCTCCTTGAGGACAGGGGATTTTGGCTACACCTTC
CDR3aa: CASSSLRTGDFGYTF

d_gene: TRBD1
abundance: .
j_gene: TRBJ2-3
v_gene: TRBV19
CDR3nt: TGTGCCAGTAGTAAAGGGGGCGCTTCAGATACGCAGTATTTT
CDR3aa: CASSKGGASDTQYF

d_gene: .
abundance: .
j_gene: TRBJ1-1
v_gene: TRBV7-6
CDR3nt: TGTGCCAGCAGGGACTCGAACACTGAAGCTTTCTTT
CDR3aa: CASRDSNTEAFF

d_gene: .
abundance: .
j_gene: TRBJ1-2
v_gene: TRBV13
CDR3nt: TGTGCCAGCAGCTTAGGGTGGCGGAGCTATGGCTACACCTTC
CDR3aa: CASSLGWRSYGYTF

d_gene: TRBD1
abundance: .
j_gene: TRBJ2-1
v_gene: TRBV25-1
CDR3nt: TGTGCCAGCAGGGCCGGGACAGAGGGCGCCGGGTCCTACAATGAGCAGTTCTTC
CDR3aa: CASRAGTEGAGSYNEQFF

d_gene: .
abundance: .
j_gene: TRBJ1-1
v_gene: TRBV28
CDR3nt: TGTGCCAGCAGTTCACAGGGCGGTGAAGCTTTCTTT
CDR3aa: CASSSQGGEAFF

d_gene: .
abundance: .
j_gene: TRBJ2-5
v_gene: TRBV2
CDR3nt: TGTGCCAGCAGTGAAAGTCTAGGTCCCCCCATGGGGACCCAGTACTTC
CDR3aa: CASSESLGPPMGTQYF

d_gene: TRBD1
abundance: .
j_gene: TRBJ1-3
v_gene: TRBV7-9
CDR3nt: TGTGCCAGCAGCGGGACAGGGTTATCTGGAAACACCATATATTTT
CDR3aa: CASSGTGLSGNTIYF

d_gene: .
abundance: once
j_gene: TRBJ1-2
v_gene: TRBV2
CDR3nt: TGTGCCAGCAGGGACAGTAACTATGGCTACACCTTC
CDR3aa: CASRDSNYGYTF

d_gene: TRBD1
abundance: .
j_gene: TRBJ1-5
v_gene: TRBV27
CDR3nt: TGTGCCAGCAGTAGGACAGGGCAAAATCAGCCCCAGCATTTT
CDR3aa: CASSRTGQNQPQHF

d_gene: TRBD1
abundance: few
j_gene: TRBJ2-7
v_gene: TRBV15
CDR3nt: TGTGCCACCAGCAGAGAGGAGGCGGGACAGGCCTTCTACGAGCAGTACTTC
CDR3aa: CATSREEAGQAFYEQYF

d_gene: TRBD1
abundance: .
j_gene: TRBJ1-5
v_gene: TRBV18
CDR3nt: TGTGCCAGCTCACAAACCGGGACAGGGTCGGGGTATAGCAATCAGCCCCAGCATTTT
CDR3aa: CASSQTGTGSGYSNQPQHF

d_gene: TRBD1
abundance: .
j_gene: TRBJ2-5
v_gene: TRBV5-1
CDR3nt: TGCGCCAGCAGCGATTTGACAGGGGGCGAGGAGACCCAGTACTTC
CDR3aa: CASSDLTGGEETQYF

d_gene: TRBD1
abundance: .
j_gene: TRBJ2-2
v_gene: TRBV11-3
CDR3nt: TGTGCCAGCAGCCGCAACAGGGGTGGCACCGGGGAGCTGTTTTTT
CDR3aa: CASSRNRGGTGELFF

d_gene: .
abundance: .
j_gene: TRBJ2-2
v_gene: TRBV5-1
CDR3nt: TGCGCCAGCGGAGGAGGGGGCAGAGCCGGGGAGCTGTTTTTT
CDR3aa: CASGGGGRAGELFF

d_gene: TRBD1
abundance: .
j_gene: TRBJ1-1
v_gene: TRBV2
CDR3nt: TGTGCCAGCTCTTGGGACAGGGACACTGAAGCTTTCTTT
CDR3aa: CASSWDRDTEAFF

d_gene: TRBD1
abundance: few
j_gene: TRBJ2-7
v_gene: TRBV11-2
CDR3nt: TGTGCCAGCAGCCCCCGGGACAGGATGGAAACGTACTTC
CDR3aa: CASSPRDRMETYF

d_gene: TRBD2
abundance: once
j_gene: TRBJ2-3
v_gene: TRBV27
CDR3nt: TGTGCCAGCAGTGGCACCGTTCTAGCGGGGGGGCTCGTTACGCAGTATTTT
CDR3aa: CASSGTVLAGGLVTQYF

d_gene: TRBD1
abundance: .
j_gene: TRBJ1-2
v_gene: TRBV11-2
CDR3nt: TGTGCCAGCAGCTTGACAGGGGGCCCGTTTGACGGCTACACCTTC
CDR3aa: CASSLTGGPFDGYTF